This passage covers 31 T cell receptor beta chains from one sample sequenced in a study of T cells in Graves' hyperthyroidism and ophthalmopathy. Using RNA transcripts as the source, TCR beta CDR3 regions were amplified. The HTBI primer set served for first-round RT-PCR of the TCR CDR3. TCRdb itself ran the multiplex PCR reads through MiXCR, one entry per CDR3 protein. The sample includes about 640,000 distinct CDR3 sequences, less than 25% seen only once; the top ten take around a third. Sequenced input: blood. The receptor set was obtained from a young man with Graves' ophthalmopathy.

As to this clonotype: This CDR3 fails to terminate in the conserved phenylalanine or tryptophan, so it likely reflects a read error. The J gene is TRBJ2-5, the V gene TRBV29-1; either TRBD1 or TRBD2 may supply D (6 bases each). This CDR3 has 13 amino acids. V shed 3 bases and J shed 0 bases, with 8 bases lying between them. The germline gives CDR1 SQVTM, CDR2 ANQGSEA. CDR3 amino acids: CSVEGGYQETQYL. CDR3 DNA sequence: TGCAGCGTTGAGGGGGGCTACCAAGAGACCCAGTACCTC.

This clonotype was counted between two and nine times. The rearrangement joins TRBV29-1 to TRBJ1-1; D gene ambiguous. Germline assignment: CDR1 SQVTM and CDR2 ANQGSEA. This CDR3 spans 11 amino acids. CDR3 sequence (DNA): TGCACCTCCGGTCGGGACACTGAAGCTTTCTTT. This gives the protein CTSGRDTEAFF.

The genes are TRBV12-3 or TRBV12-4 and TRBJ2-7; 8 bases map to TRBD2. V gave up 3 bases and J gave up 6 bases; unmatched junction bases: 7. CDR3 length: 14 amino acids. In nucleotides, the CDR3 is TGTGCCAGCAGTTTGGTAGCGGGGAACGGCGAGCAGTACTTC. Translating gives CASSLVAGNGEQYF.

The chain carries TRBV10-1 and TRBJ2-1; D may be TRBD2 (5 bases). Deletions cut 0 bases from V and 0 bases from J, with 9 bases between. Germline V gene sequence: CDR1 WNHNN, CDR2 SYGVQD (reference sequence). The CDR3 totals 16 residues. The DNA for the CDR3 is TGCGCCAGCAGTGAGTCTTTTCGGGGCTCCTACAATGAGCAGTTCTTC. Translating gives CASSESFRGSYNEQFF.

The CDR3, as DNA: TGTGCCAGCAGCCAAGGGCCGGGACTAGCGGGACTGAGCTCCTACAATGAGCAGTTCTTC. This translates into CASSQGPGLAGLSSYNEQFF. The V gene is TRBV3-1, the J gene TRBJ2-1, with 13 nucleotides matching TRBD2. There are 20 residues in the CDR3. CDR1 is LGHDT, CDR2 YNNKEL, per germline (reference sequence). The J segment lost 0 bases and the V segment lost 1 base, leaving 9 bases of the junction unmatched.

This clonotype was seen only a few times. The chain carries TRBV2 and TRBJ1-1, with 7 bases aligning to TRBD1. Germline V gene data show CDR1 as SNHLY and CDR2 as FYNNEI. The CDR3 covers 14 residues. The V segment lost 3 bases and the J segment 1 base; nucleotides outside the gene matches: 2. The DNA of the CDR3 is TGTGCCAGCAGTGACCAGGGGGGGAACACTGAAGCTTTCTTT. Translating gives CASSDQGGNTEAFF. Full variable domain (missing parts from reference TRBV2 and TRBJ1-1): EPEVTQTPSHQVTQMGQEVILRCVPISNHLYFYWYRQILGQKVEFLVSFYNNEISEKSEIFDDQFSVERPDGSNFTLKIRSTKLEDSAMYFCASSDQGGNTEAFFGQGTRLTVV.

This clonotype has only a few counts. The chain is built from TRBV12-3 or TRBV12-4 and TRBJ1-2, with 7 bases matching TRBD1. This CDR3 spans 12 amino acids. Trimming at V came to 6 bases and at J to 9 bases, leaving 7 bases not matched to a gene. The CDR3 DNA reads as TGTGCCAGCAGCCCGACAGGGAACAGCTACACCTTC. Its protein is CASSPTGNSYTF.

This clonotype has a count of ten or more. J is TRBJ1-1 and V is TRBV30, with 10 bases lining up with TRBD1. Unmatched junction bases numbered 12, after V lost 0 bases and J lost 5 bases. CDR3 length equals 17 residues. Looked up from germline, CDR1 is GTSNPN and CDR2 is SVGIG (reference sequence). In DNA, the CDR3 is TGTGCCTGGAGTGTGGGGCCGGGACAGGGGCCGAGAACTGAAGCTTTCTTT. Translated: CAWSVGPGQGPRTEAFF.

As concerns this clonotype: A much bigger clone sits one base away, suggesting this may be a read error. The genes are TRBV7-8 and TRBJ2-1, with 9 bases matching TRBD1. V lost 5 bases to trimming and J lost 5 bases; unmatched junction nucleotides: 7. This CDR3 contains 15 residues. Germline lookup yields CDR1 SGHVS and CDR2 FQNEAQ. CDR3: CASSPRDRANNEQFF. In DNA form, the CDR3 reads TGTGCCAGCAGCCCCCGGGACAGGGCGAACAATGAGCAGTTCTTC.

This clonotype was observed many times. This chain connects TRBV20-1 to TRBJ2-3, with D perhaps given as TRBD1 or TRBD2 (5 bases each). The length of the CDR3 is 16 residues. Deletions cut 1 base from V and 0 bases from J, with 14 bases between. Germline CDR1 DFQATT, CDR2 SNEGSKA (reference sequence). The CDR3, as DNA: TGCAGTGCTAGAGCTGGGACCCTCCTCAGCACAGATACGCAGTATTTT. This sequence encodes CSARAGTLLSTDTQYF.

This clonotype was recorded a few times. This chain connects TRBV7-9 to TRBJ2-1, with D perhaps matching TRBD2 (6 bases). In germline, CDR1 is SEHNR, CDR2 FQNEAQ (reference sequence). The CDR3 length is 14 residues. Trimming took off 10 bases at V and 4 bases at J, with 17 bases between the two ends. The DNA for the CDR3 is TGTGCCACCCTAAGACTAGTAGGGTACAATGAGCAGTTCTTC. Translated: CATLRLVGYNEQFF.

This chain joins TRBV6-1 and TRBJ2-7; TRBD2 matches at 9 bases. Looked up from germline, CDR1 is MNHNS and CDR2 is SASEGT. The CDR3 contains 14 residues. V trimming: 7 bases; J trimming: 4 bases; junction bases outside the gene matches: 8. Written as DNA, the CDR3 is TGTGCCAGCACCGTCACTAGCGGGTCATACGAGCAGTACTTC. It codes for CASTVTSGSYEQYF.

The chain employs TRBV7-8 and TRBJ2-7, with D possibly TRBD1 on 5 matching bases. Germline V gene data show CDR1 as SGHVS and CDR2 as FQNEAQ. This CDR3 has 14 amino acids. V was cut by 2 bases and J by 2 bases, with 10 bases left in between. The CDR3 bases are TGTGCCAGCAGCTTATCGCAGGGAACCTACGAGCAGTACTTC. The encoded protein is CASSLSQGTYEQYF.

The sample holds many counts of this clonotype. The V and J genes are TRBV11-2 and TRBJ2-7; maybe TRBD1 (6 bases). Germline lookup yields CDR1 SGHAT and CDR2 FQNNGV. This CDR3 region has 15 residues. Trimming left V 1 base short and J 2 bases short, with 12 bases between. The CDR3 region is CASSLAQGVTYEQYF. The CDR3 DNA reads as TGTGCCAGCAGCTTAGCACAGGGAGTAACCTACGAGCAGTACTTC.

This clonotype was seen a handful of times. The gene calls are TRBV6-1 and TRBJ2-3, with 11 bases that match TRBD2. The trim removed 1 base at V and 4 bases at J, leaving 10 bases unmatched. Germline loops: CDR1 MNHNS, CDR2 SASEGT. The CDR3 contains 18 residues. Here the CDR3 reads CASSEVLPLAGGADTQYF. The CDR3 DNA reads TGTGCCAGCAGTGAAGTCCTCCCTTTAGCGGGAGGGGCAGATACGCAGTATTTT.

This clonotype has a count of ten or more. The chain carries TRBV5-1 and TRBJ2-1, with 12 bases matching TRBD2. CDR1 is SGHRS and CDR2 is YFSETQ in the germline V gene. J lost 4 bases, V lost 6 bases, and 2 bases had no gene match. This CDR3 contains 14 residues. The CDR3 loop reads CASTLAGGYNEQFF. CDR3 coding DNA: TGCGCCAGCACGCTAGCGGGAGGGTACAATGAGCAGTTCTTC.

For this clonotype: This sequence may be a read error, since a much larger clone differs from it by one base. J is TRBJ2-3 and V is TRBV7-2, with a weak D call TRBD2 (5 bases). The CDR3 length is 16 residues. Germline loops: CDR1 SGHTA, CDR2 FQGNSA. Trimming removed 5 bases from V and 0 bases from J, with 15 bases in between. CDR3 protein: CASSLWTLKSTDTQYF. As DNA, the CDR3 is TGTGCCAGCAGCCTCTGGACTTTAAAAAGCACAGATACGCAGTATTTT.

Many counts were recorded for this clonotype. This chain joins TRBV27 and TRBJ2-7, with D perhaps TRBD1 (6 bases). V shed 8 bases and J shed 8 bases, with 25 bases lying between them. The CDR3 contains 15 residues. Per the germline V gene, CDR1 is MNHEY and CDR2 is SMNVEV (reference sequence). The CDR3 here is CASAFPGAPELKQYF. The CDR3 DNA follows: TGTGCCAGCGCATTCCCAGGGGCTCCAGAGTTAAAGCAGTACTTC.

V and J are TRBV2 and TRBJ1-6; a possible D gene is TRBD1 (6 bases). The V gene's germline CDR1 is SNHLY and CDR2 FYNNEI. The length of the CDR3 is 13 residues. The V and J ends lost 2 bases and 10 bases respectively, with 9 bases between them. CDR3 sequence (DNA): TGTGCCAGCAGTGAACAGGGGATATCACCCCTCCACTTT. Its translation is CASSEQGISPLHF. Full variable domain (rest looked up from reference TRBV2 and TRBJ1-6): EPEVTQTPSHQVTQMGQEVILRCVPISNHLYFYWYRQILGQKVEFLVSFYNNEISEKSEIFDDQFSVERPDGSNFTLKIRSTKLEDSAMYFCASSEQGISPLHFGNGTRLTVT.

This clonotype turned up a few times. The V call is TRBV15, the J call TRBJ1-1; possibly TRBD1 for D (5 bases). With 0 bases removed from V and 4 bases from J, the gap between germline ends came to 15 bases. The CDR3 length is 16 residues. CDR1 LNHNV and CDR2 YYDKDF come from the germline V gene (reference sequence). The CDR3 DNA sequence: TGTGCCACCAGCAGAGAAGGGCAGGGAAGGGGCACTGAAGCTTTCTTT. Protein sequence: CATSREGQGRGTEAFF.

The rearrangement uses TRBV20-1 and TRBJ1-1; D gene ambiguous. Germline values: CDR1 DFQATT, CDR2 SNEGSKA (reference sequence). The CDR3 extends over 14 amino acids. V was trimmed by 3 bases and J by 10 bases, leaving 21 bases between them. Here the CDR3 reads CSARSFRGEILAFF. DNA of the CDR3: TGCAGTGCTAGGTCGTTTCGGGGTGAGATTCTAGCTTTCTTT.

This clonotype showed up many times. The genes are TRBV6-2 or TRBV6-3 and TRBJ2-7; 13 bases map to TRBD2. This CDR3 spans 17 amino acids. Per the germline V gene, CDR1 is MNHEY and CDR2 is SVGEGT. V was clipped by 0 bases and J by 2 bases; unmatched bases: 4. The CDR3 spells CASSYSRTSGGTYEQYF. CDR3 DNA: TGTGCCAGCAGTTACTCGAGGACTAGCGGGGGAACCTACGAGCAGTACTTC.

The chain carries TRBV24-1 and TRBJ2-1, with no clear D. The V end lost 1 base, the J end lost 8 bases, and 11 bases lay between the germline ends. Germline loops: CDR1 KGHDR, CDR2 SFDVKD. CDR3 length: 14 residues. The CDR3 reads CATSDLLSGDEQFF. CDR3 nucleotides: TGTGCCACCAGTGATTTACTCAGTGGGGATGAGCAGTTCTTC.

This clonotype has at least ten counts. The genes are TRBV28 and TRBJ1-1; a possible D gene is TRBD1 (5 bases). The CDR3 is 14 residues long. V was trimmed by 5 bases and J by 5 bases, leaving 15 bases between them. Germline CDR1 MDHEN, CDR2 SYDVKM. The CDR3, as DNA: TGTGCCAGCAGTCCTTCGGGGGGAAGGACTGAAGCTTTCTTT. This sequence encodes CASSPSGGRTEAFF.

For this clonotype: A much larger clone differs by one base, so this may be a read error. The genes are TRBV6-4 and TRBJ2-3, with 14 nucleotides matching TRBD2. Per the germline V gene, CDR1 is MRHNA and CDR2 is SNTAGT. The CDR3 is 15 amino acids. Losses at the gene ends were 8 bases for V and 6 bases for J; bases not matched to a gene: 7. CDR3 loop: CASYPGLAGVDTQYF. The CDR3 nucleotides read TGTGCCAGCTACCCGGGACTAGCGGGAGTGGATACGCAGTATTTT.

The chain couples TRBV29-1 to TRBJ1-2; D is unclear. The germline V gene encodes CDR1 SQVTM and CDR2 ANQGSEA. The CDR3 sequence is 15 residues long. Trimming took off 0 bases at V and 8 bases at J, with 19 bases between the two ends. The CDR3 reads CSVEDLRAHPAGYTF. CDR3 nucleotide sequence: TGCAGCGTTGAAGATCTGAGGGCCCACCCAGCGGGCTACACCTTC. The variable domain in full, with the rest retrieved from reference TRBV29-1 and TRBJ1-2, is SAVISQKPSRDICQRGTSLTIQCQVDSQVTMMFWYRQQPGQSLTLIATANQGSEATYESGFVIDKFPISRPNLTFSTLTVSNMSPEDSSIYLCSVEDLRAHPAGYTFGSGTRLTVV.

This chain uses TRBV27 with TRBJ2-2; a possible D gene is TRBD2 (6 bases). Germline V gene data show CDR1 as MNHEY and CDR2 as SMNVEV (reference sequence). The CDR3 sequence is 15 residues long. Trimming cost V 3 bases and J 1 base, with 9 bases left between them. CDR3 sequence reads: CASSFGGMNTGELFF. Written as DNA, the CDR3 is TGTGCCAGCAGTTTCGGCGGGATGAACACCGGGGAGCTGTTTTTT.

This clonotype was detected ten times or more. This sequence joins TRBV28 and TRBJ1-1; unclear D gene. CDR3 length: 14 residues. The V end lost 5 bases, the J end lost 4 bases, and 14 bases lay between the germline ends. Germline V gene lookup returns CDR1 MDHEN and CDR2 SYDVKM. The CDR3 DNA reads as TGTGCCAGCAGTCTTCTCCAGGACGGCACTGAAGCTTTCTTT. It specifies CASSLLQDGTEAFF.

The chain uses TRBV28 and TRBJ1-4; perhaps TRBD1 as D (6 bases). The CDR3 is 16 residues long. The V end lost 8 bases, the J end lost 3 bases, and 19 bases lay between the germline ends. Germline V gene lookup returns CDR1 MDHEN and CDR2 SYDVKM. The CDR3 here is CASGPARGSANEKLFF. Here the CDR3 DNA reads TGTGCCAGCGGCCCAGCAAGGGGGAGTGCTAATGAAAAACTGTTTTTT.

The genes are TRBV5-1 and TRBJ1-3, with TRBD1 matching over 7 bases. Germline lookup yields CDR1 SGHRS and CDR2 YFSETQ. This CDR3 contains 16 residues. The J segment lost 3 bases and the V segment lost 0 bases, leaving 6 bases of the junction unmatched. The chain's CDR3 is CASSLDVQGYGNTIYF. The CDR3 coding sequence is TGCGCCAGCAGCTTGGACGTACAGGGGTATGGAAACACCATATATTTT.

This clonotype showed up just a few times. This rearrangement joins TRBV5-6 to TRBJ2-6, with no clear D. Per the germline V gene, CDR1 is SGHDT and CDR2 is YYEEEE. Trimming removed 0 bases from V and 3 bases from J, with 7 bases in between. The CDR3 is made up of 15 amino acids. The CDR3 region is CASSLARRGANVLTF. CDR3 nucleotide sequence: TGTGCCAGCAGCTTGGCCAGGCGTGGGGCCAACGTCCTGACTTTC.